Sequencing of this T cell receptor (beta chain) was carried out in a study of T cell responses to AZD1222 COVID-19 vaccine. Study-level points and caveats: The CD4 TCRs associated with vaccination extended across spike and predominated at 160-218 and 743-854. Baseline serostatus was positive in only a handful of AZD1222 recipients. Repertoires were obtained only post-peak T cell response.

Germline assignment: CDR1 LGHNA and CDR2 YNFKEQ. The CDR3 sequence is 14 residues long. V lost 6 bases and J 3 bases, leaving 14 bases between the germline ends. Sequenced by immunoSEQ multiplex PCR; TCRdb stores in-frame clones only, minus some. The table includes roughly 58,000 clones, 85% detected once. This clone has only a few counts. Its target is not known. This receptor was identified in an adult in good health. The source material was peripheral blood, sampled on day 0 of MenACWY control vaccination. This chain joins TRBV4-2 and TRBJ1-2, with D possibly matching TRBD1 (5 bases). Here the CDR3 DNA reads TGTGCCAGCAGTCCCTTTGCCAGGGACTATGGCTACACCTTC. This sequence encodes CASSPFARDYGYTF.